A single sample is the source of the 10 T cell receptor beta chains below, sequenced in a study of molecular identifiers for immune sequencing clone quantification. From the PCR reads, TCRdb called clonotypes with MiXCR, one entry per CDR3 protein. The data hold about 97,000 distinct CDR3 sequences, with 20% to 25% observed a single time. Sequences were obtained from naive CD8+ T cells from blood, with Jurkat cell RNA spiked in. Subset indicated: FACS-sorted CD8+CD4-CCR7+CD45RA+ naive T cells. The receptors were gathered from a human donor in good health. Some libraries in this study had Jurkat cell RNA spiked in.

Turning to this clonotype: This may stem from a read error, because a much larger clone lies one nucleotide away. The conserved closing phenylalanine or tryptophan is absent in this CDR3, likely reflecting a read error. This chain connects TRBV9 to TRBJ2-7; TRBD1 aligns across 9 bases. The CDR3 runs 16 residues. Germline-derived CDR1 and CDR2 are SGDLS and YYNGEE. The ends lost 4 bases at V and 0 bases at J; junction bases unmatched: 8. The CDR3 is CASSPSGTGISYEQYS. The DNA of the CDR3 is TGTGCCAGCAGCCCGTCCGGGACAGGGATCTCCTACGAGCAGTACTCC.

A few counts support this clonotype. The V gene is TRBV4-3, the J gene TRBJ2-1, with 16 positions matching TRBD2. The V gene end was trimmed by 1 base and the J gene end by 6 bases; junction bases not matched to a gene: 18. This CDR3 region has 22 residues. Germline V gives CDR1 LGHNA, CDR2 YSLEER. CDR3 sequence reads: CASSQGLSGLAGGPSMGNEQFF. In DNA, the CDR3 is TGCGCCAGCAGCCAAGGGCTTTCGGGACTAGCGGGAGGGCCCAGTATGGGCAATGAGCAGTTCTTC.

This clonotype has ten or more counts. This sequence joins TRBV4-3 and TRBJ2-3; D call uncertain. The germline gives CDR1 LGHNA, CDR2 YSLEER. V was pared by 0 bases and J by 0 bases, with 7 bases between. CDR3 length: 15 residues. CDR3 loop: CASSQDFTSTDTQYF. For the CDR3, the DNA is TGCGCCAGCAGCCAAGATTTCACAAGCACAGATACGCAGTATTTT.

This sequence joins TRBV5-5 and TRBJ2-2; TRBD1 matches 7 bases. From germline, CDR1 is SGHKS and CDR2 YYEKEE (reference sequence). The CDR3 length is 16 residues. Unmatched junction bases numbered 2, after V lost 0 bases and J lost 0 bases. CDR3 region: CASSLGDRANTGELFF. CDR3 in DNA: TGTGCCAGCAGCTTGGGGGACAGAGCGAACACCGGGGAGCTGTTTTTT.

The table lists this clonotype with many counts. The V and J genes are TRBV6-5 and TRBJ2-5; D might be TRBD1 (7 bases). Trimming stripped 8 bases from V and 4 bases from J, with 14 bases between. Germline CDR1 is MNHEY and CDR2 is SVGAGI. The CDR3 runs to 13 residues. The CDR3 sequence is CASHRQGGETQYF. The DNA of the CDR3 is TGTGCCAGCCACCGACAGGGAGGAGAGACCCAGTACTTC.

This chain's CDR3 is CASRGRTGAGTDTQYF. The CDR3 nucleotides read TGTGCCAGCCGCGGGCGGACAGGGGCGGGTACAGATACGCAGTATTTT. The rearrangement links TRBV13 to TRBJ2-3, with 9 positions matching TRBD1. The germline gives CDR1 PRHDT, CDR2 FYEKMQ (reference sequence). The length of the CDR3 is 16 residues. V shed 8 bases and J 3 bases; nucleotides not matched to a gene: 12.

This clonotype was counted a few times. A much more abundant neighbour one base away suggests this may be a read error. The chain recombines TRBV5-3 with TRBJ1-1; 10 bases are shared with TRBD1. TRBV5-3 is designated an ORF whose function remains uncertain. Unmatched junction bases numbered 13, after V lost 8 bases and J lost 3 bases. The CDR3 contains 16 residues. CDR3 bases: TGTGCCAGCAGCGGGGGACAGGGGACGGATTACACTGAAGCTTTCTTT. It codes for CASSGGQGTDYTEAFF.

This clonotype came up many times. The chain carries TRBV27 and TRBJ1-1, with 9 bases lining up with TRBD1. The CDR3 has 17 amino acids. Germline assignment: CDR1 MNHEY and CDR2 SMNVEV (reference sequence). With 1 base clipped from V and 4 bases from J, the junction kept 10 bases outside the gene matches. The CDR3 region is CASSLLITGQGITEAFF. The DNA for the CDR3 is TGTGCCAGCAGTTTATTAATCACGGGACAGGGTATCACTGAAGCTTTCTTT.

Only a few counts were recorded for this clonotype. Being one base from a much bigger clone, this may be a read error. This rearrangement joins TRBV6-5 to TRBJ1-4; D not certain. The germline V gene has CDR1 MNHEY and CDR2 SVGAGI. This CDR3 has 13 residues. DNA for the CDR3: TGTGCCAGCAGTTATGGAGGCGGGGAAAGACTGTTTTTT. Translating it yields CASSYGGGERLFF.

This clonotype occurred many times. The chain has TRBV27 and TRBJ2-3, with a possible D match to TRBD1 (6 bases). Germline values: CDR1 MNHEY, CDR2 SMNVEV (reference sequence). The CDR3 sequence is 16 residues long. The V and J ends lost 0 bases and 2 bases respectively, with 12 bases between them. The CDR3 sequence is CASSLSAGVFTDTQYF. CDR3 DNA sequence: TGTGCCAGCAGTTTATCTGCAGGGGTATTCACAGATACGCAGTATTTT.